The table lists the clone carrying this T cell receptor (beta chain) with many counts. The data were obtained in a study of T-cell reconstitution after alpha-beta-depleted transplantation in children. The germline CDR1 and CDR2 sequences are SGHRS and YFSETQ. V shed 0 bases and J shed 8 bases, with 9 bases lying between them. This CDR3 is 13 amino acids long. A TCRbeta library incorporating unique molecular identifiers was prepared. TCRdb analysed the PCR reads with MiXCR anew, one entry per CDR3 protein. The sample consists of roughly 340,000 distinct CDR3 sequences, roughly 17% of them appearing once.

The chain has TRBV5-1 and TRBJ2-1; perhaps TRBD2 as D (5 bases). This sequence was found in a male patient aged 2-15 years who had a stem cell transplant for acute lymphoblastic leukemia, so the T cells may come from the graft donor. The sequenced sample was PBMCs, mostly from graft donor cells, obtained 360 days after TCRalphabeta/CD19-depleted stem cell transplant. The CDR3 region is CASSLASRDEQFF. The CDR3 region has the DNA TGCGCCAGCAGCTTGGCTTCGAGGGATGAGCAGTTCTTC.